Following are 25 T cell receptor beta chains from one sample sequenced in a study of blood T cell repertoires in COVID-19 (dated by TCRdb to about 2020). Library preparation employed the immunoSEQ multiplex PCR assay. TCRdb re-hosts the immuneACCESS table, in-frame sequences only. Its copies lack some clones; in the studies checked, an unresolved V gene accounts for under half of them, and the cause for the rest is not known. A total of some 120,000 clones appear in this sample, roughly 90% of them only once. Around 3.6% of the sample is in the top ten clones. Sequences were obtained from peripheral blood. Receptors were obtained from a man in his fifties or sixties with active COVID-19.

This clone occurred a few times. The rearrangement uses TRBV2 and TRBJ2-2, with D unclear. This CDR3 contains 15 residues. Germline assignment: CDR1 SNHLY and CDR2 FYNNEI. Trimming stripped 6 bases from V and 0 bases from J, with 11 bases between. The CDR3 spells CASRYQKTNTGELFF. The CDR3 bases are TGTGCCAGCAGGTATCAGAAAACGAACACCGGGGAGCTGTTTTTT.

The genes are TRBV10-3 and TRBJ2-7, with D unclear. This CDR3 spans 13 amino acids. Looked up from germline, CDR1 is ENHRY and CDR2 is SYGVKD. Trimming stripped 0 bases from V and 5 bases from J, with 8 bases between. CDR3 sequence: CAISESEAHEQYV. The CDR3, as DNA: TGTGCCATCAGTGAGTCCGAGGCCCACGAGCAGTACGTC.

The V call is TRBV5-4, the J call TRBJ1-6, with 8 bases aligning to TRBD1. The CDR3 totals 16 residues. Germline trimming cut 1 base from V and 8 bases from J; bases unmatched to any gene: 8. CDR1 and CDR2 (germline): SGHNT, YYREEE (reference sequence). The CDR3 reads CASSLSPGQGYSPLHF. CDR3 bases: TGTGCCAGCAGCTTGTCCCCCGGACAGGGTTATTCACCCCTCCACTTT.

The chain recombines TRBV6-1 with TRBJ2-3; 9 bases are a match to TRBD2. J was trimmed by 2 bases and V by 4 bases; bases with no gene match: 10. Germline CDR1 and CDR2: MNHNS and SASEGT. The length of the CDR3 is 17 residues. The CDR3 here is CASSGVSGRAYTDTQYF. DNA of the CDR3: TGTGCCAGCAGTGGTGTTAGCGGGAGAGCCTACACAGATACGCAGTATTTT.

The chain carries TRBV6-5 and TRBJ1-1; D gene unclear. This CDR3 contains 14 residues. Trimming removed 6 bases at V and 0 bases at J, with 11 bases between. Germline-derived CDR1 and CDR2 are MNHEY and SVGAGI. The CDR3 DNA follows: TGTGCCAGCAGACGGTCTGGTCTGAACACTGAAGCTTTCTTT. It codes for CASRRSGLNTEAFF.

The chain recombines TRBV3-1 (or the pseudogene TRBV3-2) with TRBJ2-7; possible D gene TRBD1, 5 bases. From germline, CDR1 is LGHDT and CDR2 YNNKEL (reference sequence). Trimming pared 1 base from V and 6 bases from J, leaving 10 bases between. The CDR3 runs to 13 residues. The CDR3: CASSQGNGAEQYF. The DNA of the CDR3 is TGTGCCAGCAGCCAAGGGAATGGGGCCGAGCAGTACTTC.

This chain joins TRBV25-1 and TRBJ1-2, with no clear D. Trimming removed 6 bases at V and 0 bases at J, with 8 bases between. Germline CDR1 and CDR2: MGHDK and SYGVNS. The CDR3 extends over 13 amino acids. The CDR3 is CASRAATNYGYTF. CDR3 DNA: TGTGCCAGCAGGGCCGCCACTAACTATGGCTACACCTTC.

V is TRBV2 and J is TRBJ2-3; D perhaps matches TRBD1 (6 bases). V was pared by 4 bases and J by 4 bases, with 21 bases between. The CDR3 loop spans 17 amino acids. From germline, CDR1 is SNHLY and CDR2 FYNNEI. In nucleotides, the CDR3 is TGTGCCAGCAGTGTGGGGCAGGGGCCGGGTAGCGCAGATACGCAGTATTTT. Protein: CASSVGQGPGSADTQYF.

This clone appeared a single time. The rearrangement joins TRBV3-1 (or the pseudogene TRBV3-2) to TRBJ2-2; D might be TRBD1 (6 bases). The ends were cut back, 3 bases at V and 4 bases at J, with 15 bases in the middle. This CDR3 comprises 16 residues. Germline V gene sequence: CDR1 LGHDT, CDR2 YNNKEL (reference sequence). For the CDR3, the DNA is TGTGCCAGCAGCCAGTGGGCAGGGGAGACCACCGGGGAGCTGTTTTTT. It yields the protein CASSQWAGETTGELFF.

The chain joins TRBV9 to TRBJ1-1; 12 bases are a match to TRBD1. CDR1 is SGDLS, CDR2 YYNGEE, per germline. The CDR3 length is 15 residues. V shed 0 bases, J shed 10 bases, and the junction held 7 bases outside the gene matches. CDR3 DNA sequence: TGTGCCAGCAGCGTAGACCCGGGACAGGGGGCCCGAGCTTTCTTT. Its protein is CASSVDPGQGARAFF.

In this sample, this clone turned up once. The gene calls are TRBV29-1 and TRBJ1-2; D is unclear. The CDR3 has 11 amino acids. Per germline, CDR1 SQVTM and CDR2 ANQGSEA. Trimming removed 4 bases from V and 8 bases from J, with 11 bases in between. The CDR3 region is CSVGRAGGYTF. Here the CDR3 DNA reads TGCAGCGTTGGGAGGGCCGGGGGCTACACCTTC.

The chain uses TRBV19 and TRBJ1-4; maybe TRBD1 (5 bases). Trimming left V 3 bases short and J 6 bases short, with 14 bases between. Per the germline V gene, CDR1 is LNHDA and CDR2 is SQIVND (reference sequence). This CDR3 region has 15 residues. Written as DNA, the CDR3 is TGTGCCAGTAGTATGCGTGGGGGGATATATGAAAAACTGTTTTTT. This sequence encodes CASSMRGGIYEKLFF.

The chain links TRBV5-4 to TRBJ1-1; the D is unclear. There are 11 residues in the CDR3. The V and J ends lost 7 bases and 0 bases respectively, with 4 bases between them. Germline loops: CDR1 SGHNT, CDR2 YYREEE (reference sequence). The CDR3 DNA sequence: TGTGCCAGCTCCATGAACACTGAAGCTTTCTTT. Its translation is CASSMNTEAFF.

This chain joins TRBV6-5 and TRBJ1-1; D might be TRBD1 (6 bases). The CDR3 sequence is 14 residues long. CDR1 and CDR2 (germline): MNHEY, SVGAGI. The V and J ends lost 6 bases and 0 bases respectively, with 11 bases between them. This chain's CDR3 is CASSPGHLNTEAFF. The CDR3 DNA sequence: TGTGCCAGCAGCCCGGGACACCTGAACACTGAAGCTTTCTTT.

J is TRBJ1-2 and V is TRBV6-1; D is unresolved. V lost 0 bases to trimming and J lost 8 bases, with 13 bases between them. The CDR3 is made up of 14 amino acids. Per the germline V gene, CDR1 is MNHNS and CDR2 is SASEGT. The DNA for the CDR3 is TGTGCCAGCAGTGAAGCTCAACACATCGGGGGCTACACCTTC. It translates to CASSEAQHIGGYTF.

This chain connects TRBV6-1 to TRBJ1-1; a possible D gene is TRBD1 (5 bases). V lost 0 bases to trimming and J lost 0 bases, with 11 bases between them. CDR3 length: 16 residues. CDR1 is MNHNS, CDR2 SASEGT, per germline. CDR3 sequence reads: CASSEAVWGMNTEAFF. The CDR3 bases are TGTGCCAGCAGTGAAGCCGTCTGGGGCATGAACACTGAAGCTTTCTTT.

The rearrangement uses TRBV7-9 and TRBJ2-1; TRBD1 is a possible D gene (6 bases). In germline, CDR1 is SEHNR, CDR2 FQNEAQ (reference sequence). Deletions cut 2 bases from V and 6 bases from J, with 11 bases between. CDR3 length equals 14 residues. The chain's CDR3 is CASSLSTGRNEQFF. The CDR3 DNA sequence: TGTGCCAGCAGCTTAAGTACAGGGCGCAATGAGCAGTTCTTC.

V usage is TRBV18 and J usage is TRBJ2-5, with TRBD1 matching 9 bases. The junction had 5 bases not matched to a gene; V was cut back by 6 bases and J by 3 bases. Per the germline V gene, CDR1 is KGHSH and CDR2 is LQKENI. CDR3 size: 14 residues. CDR3 coding DNA: TGTGCCAGCTCCCCTCGGACAGGGGAAGAGACCCAGTACTTC. Protein product: CASSPRTGEETQYF.

CDR3 nucleotides: TGTGCCAGCTCACCCGAGCAAAATTCACCCCTCCACTTT. This codes for CASSPEQNSPLHF. This chain connects TRBV18 to TRBJ1-6; D is undetermined. V was trimmed by 3 bases and J by 7 bases, leaving 7 bases between them. The CDR3 is 13 residues long. The germline V gene has CDR1 KGHSH and CDR2 LQKENI.

J is TRBJ2-7 and V is TRBV4-2, with TRBD2 identical over 9 bases. The CDR3 contains 19 residues. Unmatched junction bases numbered 12, after V lost 0 bases and J lost 0 bases. Germline V gene lookup returns CDR1 LGHNA and CDR2 YNFKEQ. Written as DNA, the CDR3 is TGTGCCAGCAGCCAAGATCTGGTAGCGGGGGTACTCTACTCCTACGAGCAGTACTTC. This encodes CASSQDLVAGVLYSYEQYF.

This sequence joins TRBV19 and TRBJ1-5; 10 positions agree with TRBD1. Germline CDR1 reads LNHDA; CDR2 reads SQIVND (reference sequence). V lost 5 bases to trimming and J lost 3 bases; unmatched junction nucleotides: 7. This CDR3 contains 16 residues. CDR3 nucleotides: TGTGCCAGTAGTTACCGGGACAGGGGATACAATCAGCCCCAGCATTTT. Protein: CASSYRDRGYNQPQHF.

The chain joins TRBV7-9 to TRBJ1-2, with 7 nucleotides matching TRBD1. Germline trimming cut 1 base from V and 6 bases from J; bases unmatched to any gene: 2. The CDR3 is 13 amino acids. Germline V gene lookup returns CDR1 SEHNR and CDR2 FQNEAQ (reference sequence). CDR3 loop: CASSLGQGHGYTF. The CDR3 DNA is TGTGCCAGCAGCTTAGGACAGGGCCATGGCTACACCTTC. The whole variable domain, filled in from reference TRBV7-9 and TRBJ1-2, reads DTGVSQNPRHKITKRGQNVTFRCDPISEHNRLYWYRQTLGQGPEFLTYFQNEAQLEKSRLLSDRFSAERPKGSFSTLEIQRTEQGDSAMYLCASSLGQGHGYTFGSGTRLTVV.

The V gene is TRBV5-6, the J gene TRBJ2-6; D remains unclear. There are 13 residues in the CDR3. The V and J ends lost 7 bases and 4 bases respectively, with 9 bases between them. Per the germline V gene, CDR1 is SGHDT and CDR2 is YYEEEE. For the CDR3, the DNA is TGTGCCAGCGATACTCCAGGGGCCAACGTCCTGACTTTC. This codes for CASDTPGANVLTF.

The V and J genes are TRBV9 and TRBJ2-6, with D possibly TRBD1 on 6 matching bases. V was shortened by 0 bases and J by 3 bases, with 10 bases between the two germline ends. CDR1 SGDLS and CDR2 YYNGEE come from the germline V gene. The CDR3 is made up of 16 amino acids. This CDR3 is CASSVGNRVGANVLTF. The DNA of the CDR3 is TGTGCCAGCAGCGTAGGTAACAGGGTTGGGGCCAACGTCCTGACTTTC.

The V call is TRBV6-5, the J call TRBJ1-1; maybe TRBD1 (6 bases). The CDR3 runs to 15 residues. With 3 bases removed from V and 1 base from J, the gap between germline ends came to 12 bases. Germline V gene lookup returns CDR1 MNHEY and CDR2 SVGAGI. The CDR3 DNA reads TGTGCCAGCAGTTATTCGGGACACACGAACACTGAAGCTTTCTTT. Translated: CASSYSGHTNTEAFF.